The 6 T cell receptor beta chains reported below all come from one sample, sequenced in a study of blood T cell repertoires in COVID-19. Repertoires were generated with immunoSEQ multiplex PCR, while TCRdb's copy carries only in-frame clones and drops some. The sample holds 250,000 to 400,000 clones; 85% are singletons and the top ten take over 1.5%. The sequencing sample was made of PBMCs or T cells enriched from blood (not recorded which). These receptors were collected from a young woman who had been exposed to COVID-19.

CDR3 in amino acids: CASSLGTSGRTDTQYF. In DNA, the CDR3 is TGCGCCAGCAGCCTCGGGACTAGCGGTCGCACAGATACGCAGTATTTT. The V call is TRBV4-3, the J call TRBJ2-3; 11 bases fit TRBD2. The CDR3 spans 16 residues. V lost 4 bases and J lost 1; bases outside the gene matches: 4. Germline CDR1 reads LGHNA; CDR2 reads YSLEER.

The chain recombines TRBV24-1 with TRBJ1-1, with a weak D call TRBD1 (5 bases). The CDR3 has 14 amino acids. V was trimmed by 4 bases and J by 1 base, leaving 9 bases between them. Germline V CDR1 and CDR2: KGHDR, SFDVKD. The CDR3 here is CATSDAGPNTEAFF. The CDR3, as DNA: TGTGCCACCAGTGACGCAGGGCCGAACACTGAAGCTTTCTTT.

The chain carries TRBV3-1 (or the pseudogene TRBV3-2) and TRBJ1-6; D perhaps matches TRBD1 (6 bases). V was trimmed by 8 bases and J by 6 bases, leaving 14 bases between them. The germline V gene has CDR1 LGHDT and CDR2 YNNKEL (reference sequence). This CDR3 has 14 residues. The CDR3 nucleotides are TGTGCCAGCCGATACAGGGTGATTAATTCACCCCTCCACTTT. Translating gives CASRYRVINSPLHF.

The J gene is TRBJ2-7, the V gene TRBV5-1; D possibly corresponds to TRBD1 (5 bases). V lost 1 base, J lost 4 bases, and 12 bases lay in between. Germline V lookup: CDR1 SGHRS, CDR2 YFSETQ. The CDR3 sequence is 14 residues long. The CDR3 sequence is CASSLSQGGYEQYF. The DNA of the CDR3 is TGCGCCAGCAGCTTGAGCCAGGGTGGGTACGAGCAGTACTTC.

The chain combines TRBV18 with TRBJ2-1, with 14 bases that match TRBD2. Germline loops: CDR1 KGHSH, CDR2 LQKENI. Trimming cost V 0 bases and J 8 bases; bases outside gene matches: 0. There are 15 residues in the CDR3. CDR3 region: CASSPPGLAGDEQFF. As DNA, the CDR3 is TGTGCCAGCTCACCACCGGGACTAGCGGGGGATGAGCAGTTCTTC. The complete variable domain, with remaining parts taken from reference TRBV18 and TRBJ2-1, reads NAGVMQNPRHLVRRRGQEARLRCSPMKGHSHVYWYRQLPEEGLKFMVYLQKENIIDESGMPKERFSAEFPKEGPSILRIQQVVRGDSAAYFCASSPPGLAGDEQFFGPGTRLTVL.

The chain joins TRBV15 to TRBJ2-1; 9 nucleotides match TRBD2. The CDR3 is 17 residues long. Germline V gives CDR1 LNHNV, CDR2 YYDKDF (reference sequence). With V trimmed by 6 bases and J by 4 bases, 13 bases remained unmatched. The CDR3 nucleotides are TGTGCCACCAGTGCCCGAATTCTAGCGGGGTTATACAATGAGCAGTTCTTC. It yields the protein CATSARILAGLYNEQFF.